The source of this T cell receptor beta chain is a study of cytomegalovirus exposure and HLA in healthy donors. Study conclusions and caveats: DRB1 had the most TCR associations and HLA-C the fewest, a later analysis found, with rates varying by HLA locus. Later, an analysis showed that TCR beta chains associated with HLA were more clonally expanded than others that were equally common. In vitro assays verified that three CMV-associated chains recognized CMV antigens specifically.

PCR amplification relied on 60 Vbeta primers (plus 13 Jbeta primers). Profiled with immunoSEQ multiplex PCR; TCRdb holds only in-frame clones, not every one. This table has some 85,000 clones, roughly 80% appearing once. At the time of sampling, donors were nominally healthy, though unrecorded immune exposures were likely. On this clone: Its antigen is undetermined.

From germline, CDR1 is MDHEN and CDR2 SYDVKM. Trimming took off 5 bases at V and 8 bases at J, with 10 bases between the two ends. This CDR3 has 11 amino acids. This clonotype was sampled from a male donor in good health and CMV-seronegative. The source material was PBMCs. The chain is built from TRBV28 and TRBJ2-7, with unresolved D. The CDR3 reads CASSLDKKQYF. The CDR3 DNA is TGTGCCAGCAGTCTTGACAAGAAGCAGTACTTC.